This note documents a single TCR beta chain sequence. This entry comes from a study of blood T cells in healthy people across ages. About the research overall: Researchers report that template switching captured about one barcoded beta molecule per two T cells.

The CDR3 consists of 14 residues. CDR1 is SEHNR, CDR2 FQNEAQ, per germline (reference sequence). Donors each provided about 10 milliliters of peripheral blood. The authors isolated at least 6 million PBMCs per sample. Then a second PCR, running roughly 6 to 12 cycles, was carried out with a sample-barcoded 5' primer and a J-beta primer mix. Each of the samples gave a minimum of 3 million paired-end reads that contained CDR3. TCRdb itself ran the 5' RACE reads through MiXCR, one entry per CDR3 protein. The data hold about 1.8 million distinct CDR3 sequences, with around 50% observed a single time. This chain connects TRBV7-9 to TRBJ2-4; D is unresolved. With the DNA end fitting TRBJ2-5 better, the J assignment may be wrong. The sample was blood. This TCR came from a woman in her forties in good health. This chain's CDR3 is CASSSPLRGETQYF. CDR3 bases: TGTGCCAGCAGCTCCCCCCTCCGAGGAGAGACCCAGTACTTC.